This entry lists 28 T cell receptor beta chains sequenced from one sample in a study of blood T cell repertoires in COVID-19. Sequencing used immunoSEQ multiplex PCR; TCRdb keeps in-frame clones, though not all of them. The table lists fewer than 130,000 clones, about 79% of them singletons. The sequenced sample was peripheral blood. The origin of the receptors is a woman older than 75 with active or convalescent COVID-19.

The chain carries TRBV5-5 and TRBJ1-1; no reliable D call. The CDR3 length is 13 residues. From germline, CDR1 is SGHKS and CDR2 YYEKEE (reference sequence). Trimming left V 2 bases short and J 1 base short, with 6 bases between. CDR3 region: CASSFLANTEAFF. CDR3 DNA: TGTGCCAGCAGCTTTTTGGCGAACACTGAAGCTTTCTTT.

This CDR3 reads CASSPGQVYGYTF. The CDR3 bases are TGTGCCAGCAGCCCGGGACAGGTTTATGGCTACACCTTC. This chain uses TRBV7-8 with TRBJ1-2; 8 bases align to TRBD1. CDR1 and CDR2 (germline): SGHVS, FQNEAQ. J gave up 5 bases and V 5 bases, and 4 bases lay outside the gene matches. CDR3 length: 13 amino acids.

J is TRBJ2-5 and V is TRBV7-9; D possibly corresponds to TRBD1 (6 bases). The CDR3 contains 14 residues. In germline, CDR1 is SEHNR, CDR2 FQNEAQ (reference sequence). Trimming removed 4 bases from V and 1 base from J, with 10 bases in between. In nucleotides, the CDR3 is TGTGCCAGCAGCTCTCGGACAGTCCAAGAGACCCAGTACTTC. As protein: CASSSRTVQETQYF.

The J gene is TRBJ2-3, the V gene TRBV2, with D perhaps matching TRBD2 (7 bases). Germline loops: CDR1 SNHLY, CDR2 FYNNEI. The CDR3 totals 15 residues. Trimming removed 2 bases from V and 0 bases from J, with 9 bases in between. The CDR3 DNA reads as TGTGCCAGCAGTGAACGGGGGGCTAGCACAGATACGCAGTATTTT. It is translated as CASSERGASTDTQYF.

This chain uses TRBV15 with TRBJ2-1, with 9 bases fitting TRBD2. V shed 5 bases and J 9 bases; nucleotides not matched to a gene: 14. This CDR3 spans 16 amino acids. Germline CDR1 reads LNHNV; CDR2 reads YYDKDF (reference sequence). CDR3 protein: CATSRGGAGGPIEQFF. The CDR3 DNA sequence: TGTGCCACCAGCCGGGGGGGGGCGGGAGGGCCAATTGAGCAGTTCTTC.

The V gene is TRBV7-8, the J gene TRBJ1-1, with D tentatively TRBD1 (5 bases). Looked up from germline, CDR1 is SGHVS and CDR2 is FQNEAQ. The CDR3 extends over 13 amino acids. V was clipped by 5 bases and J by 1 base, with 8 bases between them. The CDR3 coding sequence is TGTGCCAGCAGCAAAGGACAGAACACTGAAGCTTTCTTT. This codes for CASSKGQNTEAFF.

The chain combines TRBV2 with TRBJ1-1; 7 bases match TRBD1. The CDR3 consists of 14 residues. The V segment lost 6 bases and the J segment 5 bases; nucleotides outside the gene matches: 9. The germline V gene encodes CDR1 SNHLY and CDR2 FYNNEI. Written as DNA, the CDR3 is TGTGCCAGCAGGCCCGGGACAGATGGGACTGAAGCTTTCTTT. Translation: CASRPGTDGTEAFF.

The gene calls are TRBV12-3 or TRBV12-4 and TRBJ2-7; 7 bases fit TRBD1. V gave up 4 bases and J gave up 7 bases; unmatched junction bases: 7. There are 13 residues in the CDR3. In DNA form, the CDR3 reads TGTGCCAGCAGTTACAGGGGATCGAGGGAGCAGTACTTC. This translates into CASSYRGSREQYF.

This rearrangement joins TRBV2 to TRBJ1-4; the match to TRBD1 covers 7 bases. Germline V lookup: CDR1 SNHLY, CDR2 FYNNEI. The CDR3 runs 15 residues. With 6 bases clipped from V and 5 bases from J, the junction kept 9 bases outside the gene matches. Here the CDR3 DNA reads TGTGCCAGCAGGCTAATTGGGACAGACAATGAAAAACTGTTTTTT. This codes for CASRLIGTDNEKLFF. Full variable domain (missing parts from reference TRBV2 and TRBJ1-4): EPEVTQTPSHQVTQMGQEVILRCVPISNHLYFYWYRQILGQKVEFLVSFYNNEISEKSEIFDDQFSVERPDGSNFTLKIRSTKLEDSAMYFCASRLIGTDNEKLFFGSGTQLSVL.

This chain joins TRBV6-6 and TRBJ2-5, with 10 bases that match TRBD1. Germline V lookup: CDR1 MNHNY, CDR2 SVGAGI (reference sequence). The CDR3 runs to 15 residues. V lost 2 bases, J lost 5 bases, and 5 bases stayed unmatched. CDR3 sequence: CASSYRGQGLETQYF. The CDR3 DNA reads TGTGCCAGCAGTTACCGGGGACAGGGGTTGGAGACCCAGTACTTC.

The CDR3: CASRGLAGSDTQYF. CDR3 coding DNA: TGTGCCAGCAGGGGACTAGCGGGTTCAGATACGCAGTATTTT. This rearrangement joins TRBV5-8 to TRBJ2-3; 12 bases are a match to TRBD2. The length of the CDR3 is 14 residues. Losses at the gene ends were 5 bases for V and 4 bases for J; bases not matched to a gene: 2. The germline gives CDR1 SGHTS, CDR2 YDEGEE.

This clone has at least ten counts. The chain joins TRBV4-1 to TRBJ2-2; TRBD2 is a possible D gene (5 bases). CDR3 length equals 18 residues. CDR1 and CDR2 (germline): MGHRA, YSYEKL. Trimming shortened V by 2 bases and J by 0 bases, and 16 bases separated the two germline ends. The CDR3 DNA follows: TGCGCCAGCAGCCAACGTTCTAGCATCCTCGCGAACACCGGGGAGCTGTTTTTT. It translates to CASSQRSSILANTGELFF.

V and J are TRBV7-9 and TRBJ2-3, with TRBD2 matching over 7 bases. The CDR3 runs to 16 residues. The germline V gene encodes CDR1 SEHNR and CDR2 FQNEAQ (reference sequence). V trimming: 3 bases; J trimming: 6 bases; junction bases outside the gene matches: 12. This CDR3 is CASSFHRDPAGDTQYF. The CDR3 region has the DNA TGTGCCAGCAGCTTCCACCGGGACCCAGCGGGGGATACGCAGTATTTT.

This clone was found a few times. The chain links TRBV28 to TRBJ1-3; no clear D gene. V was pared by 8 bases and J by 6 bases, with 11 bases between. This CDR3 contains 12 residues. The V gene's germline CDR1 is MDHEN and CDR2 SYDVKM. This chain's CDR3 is CASHRVPNTIYF. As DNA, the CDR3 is TGTGCCAGCCACCGGGTTCCAAACACCATATATTTT.

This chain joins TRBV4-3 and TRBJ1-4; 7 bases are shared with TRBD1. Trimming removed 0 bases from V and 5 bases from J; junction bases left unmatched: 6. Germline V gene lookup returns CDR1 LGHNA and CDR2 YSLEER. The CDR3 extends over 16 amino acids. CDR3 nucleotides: TGCGCCAGCAGCCAAGACCACGGGACAGTCAATGAAAAACTGTTTTTT. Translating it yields CASSQDHGTVNEKLFF.

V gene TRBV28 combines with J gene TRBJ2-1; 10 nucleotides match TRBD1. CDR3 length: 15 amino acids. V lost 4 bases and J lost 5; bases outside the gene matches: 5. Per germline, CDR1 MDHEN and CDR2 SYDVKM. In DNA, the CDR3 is TGTGCCAGCAGTTCCTCCGGGACAGGGGACAATGAGCAGTTCTTC. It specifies CASSSSGTGDNEQFF.

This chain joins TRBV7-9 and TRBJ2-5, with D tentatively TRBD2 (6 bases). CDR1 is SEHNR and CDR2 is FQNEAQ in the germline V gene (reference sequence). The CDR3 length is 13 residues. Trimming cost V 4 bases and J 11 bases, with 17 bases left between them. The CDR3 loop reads CASSSTSQINQYF. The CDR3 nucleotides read TGTGCCAGCAGCTCCACTAGCCAGATAAATCAGTACTTC.

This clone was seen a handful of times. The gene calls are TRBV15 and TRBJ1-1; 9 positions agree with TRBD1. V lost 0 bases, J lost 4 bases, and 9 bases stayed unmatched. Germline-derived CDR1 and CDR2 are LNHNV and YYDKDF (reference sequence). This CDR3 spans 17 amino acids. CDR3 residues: CATSRDEWTGVGTEAFF. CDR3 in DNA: TGTGCCACCAGCAGAGATGAGTGGACAGGGGTTGGCACTGAAGCTTTCTTT.

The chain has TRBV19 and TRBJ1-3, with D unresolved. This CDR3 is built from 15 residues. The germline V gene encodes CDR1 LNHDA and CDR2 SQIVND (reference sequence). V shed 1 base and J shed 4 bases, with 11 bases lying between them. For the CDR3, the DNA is TGTGCCAGTAGTATAGGAAGAACAGACGGAAACACCATATATTTT. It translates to CASSIGRTDGNTIYF.

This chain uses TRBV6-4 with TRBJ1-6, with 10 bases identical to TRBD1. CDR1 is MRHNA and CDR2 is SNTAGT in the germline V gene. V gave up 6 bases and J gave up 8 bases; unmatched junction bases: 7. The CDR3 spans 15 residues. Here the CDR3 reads CASRMTGGLYSPLHF. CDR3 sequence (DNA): TGTGCCAGCAGAATGACAGGGGGCTTATATTCACCCCTCCACTTT.

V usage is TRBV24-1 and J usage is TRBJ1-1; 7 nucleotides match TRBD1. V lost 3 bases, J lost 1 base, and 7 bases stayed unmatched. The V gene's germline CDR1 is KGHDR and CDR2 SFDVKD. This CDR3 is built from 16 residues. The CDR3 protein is CATSDPIQGWNTEAFF. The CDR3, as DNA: TGTGCCACCAGTGATCCAATACAGGGGTGGAACACTGAAGCTTTCTTT.

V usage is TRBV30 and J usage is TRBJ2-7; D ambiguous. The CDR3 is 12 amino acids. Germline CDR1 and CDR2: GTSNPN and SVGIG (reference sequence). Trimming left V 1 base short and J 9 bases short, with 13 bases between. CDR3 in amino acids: CAWSAQFLGQYF. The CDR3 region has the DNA TGTGCCTGGAGTGCCCAATTTCTCGGGCAGTACTTC.

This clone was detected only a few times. This chain's CDR3 is CASSYQRISSYEQYF. CDR3 sequence (DNA): TGTGCCAGCAGTTACCAGCGAATTAGCTCCTACGAGCAGTACTTC. The gene calls are TRBV6-5 and TRBJ2-7; no firm D call. Looked up from germline, CDR1 is MNHEY and CDR2 is SVGAGI. The V end was cut by 2 bases, the J end by 0 bases, with 11 bases between. This CDR3 contains 15 residues.

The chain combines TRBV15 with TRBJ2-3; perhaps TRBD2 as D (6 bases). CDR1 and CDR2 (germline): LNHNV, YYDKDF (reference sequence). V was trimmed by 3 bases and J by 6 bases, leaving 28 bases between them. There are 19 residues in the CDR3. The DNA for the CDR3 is TGTGCCACCAGCAGGTTCGACTTCCCTAGCGTCGGTGGGACGGATACGCAGTATTTT. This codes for CATSRFDFPSVGGTDTQYF.

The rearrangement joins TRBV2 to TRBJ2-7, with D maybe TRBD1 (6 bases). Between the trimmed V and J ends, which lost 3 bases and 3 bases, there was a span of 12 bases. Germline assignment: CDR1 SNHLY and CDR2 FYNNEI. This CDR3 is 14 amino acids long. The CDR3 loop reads CASSDQGKFYEQYF. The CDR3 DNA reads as TGTGCCAGCAGTGACCAGGGGAAATTCTACGAGCAGTACTTC.

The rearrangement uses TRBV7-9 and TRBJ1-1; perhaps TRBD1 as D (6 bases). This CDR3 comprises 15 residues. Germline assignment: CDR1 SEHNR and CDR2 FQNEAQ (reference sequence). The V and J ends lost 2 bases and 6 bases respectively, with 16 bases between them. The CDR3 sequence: CASSLIGLGAAEAFF. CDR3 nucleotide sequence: TGTGCCAGCAGCTTAATCGGATTGGGGGCAGCTGAAGCTTTCTTT.

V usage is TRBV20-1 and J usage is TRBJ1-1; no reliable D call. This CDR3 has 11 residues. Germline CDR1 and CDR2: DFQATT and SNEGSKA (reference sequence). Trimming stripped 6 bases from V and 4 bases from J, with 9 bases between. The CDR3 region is CSAKSSTEAFF. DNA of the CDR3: TGCAGTGCCAAAAGTAGCACTGAAGCTTTCTTT.

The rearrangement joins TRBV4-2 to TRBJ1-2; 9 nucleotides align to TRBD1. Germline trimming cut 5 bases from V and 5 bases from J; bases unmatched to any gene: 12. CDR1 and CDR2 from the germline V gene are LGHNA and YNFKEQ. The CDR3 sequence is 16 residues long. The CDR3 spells CASSETGTGSSYGYTF. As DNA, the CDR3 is TGTGCCAGCAGCGAAACCGGGACAGGGTCTTCGTATGGCTACACCTTC.